The 11 T cell receptor beta chains in this list originate from one sample, sequenced in a study of blood T cell repertoires in COVID-19. Profiled with immunoSEQ multiplex PCR; TCRdb holds only in-frame clones, not every one. The table has 100,000 or so clones, 80% to 90% seen once. Sequenced input: PBMCs or T cells enriched from blood (not recorded which). Receptors were obtained from a woman aged 50 to 65 who had recovered from COVID-19.

In its sample, this clone was seen a few times. The V gene is TRBV2, the J gene TRBJ1-1; D possibly corresponds to TRBD1 (6 bases). The germline V gene encodes CDR1 SNHLY and CDR2 FYNNEI. Trimming took off 8 bases at V and 0 bases at J, with 13 bases between the two ends. This CDR3 spans 14 amino acids. CDR3 sequence (DNA): TGTGCCAGCGGCGGACAGTTTATGAACACTGAAGCTTTCTTT. This codes for CASGGQFMNTEAFF. Full variable domain (missing parts from reference TRBV2 and TRBJ1-1): EPEVTQTPSHQVTQMGQEVILRCVPISNHLYFYWYRQILGQKVEFLVSFYNNEISEKSEIFDDQFSVERPDGSNFTLKIRSTKLEDSAMYFCASGGQFMNTEAFFGQGTRLTVV.

This rearrangement joins TRBV5-1 to TRBJ2-7; 7 bases align to TRBD1. The germline CDR1 and CDR2 sequences are SGHRS and YFSETQ. This CDR3 is 15 amino acids long. V lost 4 bases, J lost 0 bases, and 7 bases stayed unmatched. In DNA, the CDR3 is TGCGCCAGCAGCAAGACAGGGAAGAACTCCTACGAGCAGTACTTC. Encoded protein: CASSKTGKNSYEQYF.

The V call is TRBV15, the J call TRBJ1-1; TRBD1 is a possible D gene (6 bases). Trimming shortened V by 1 base and J by 1 base, and 13 bases separated the two germline ends. The CDR3 runs 16 residues. Germline CDR1 LNHNV, CDR2 YYDKDF (reference sequence). CDR3 in amino acids: CATSRVGGAGNTEAFF. The CDR3 nucleotides read TGTGCCACCAGCAGAGTCGGGGGGGCAGGGAACACTGAAGCTTTCTTT.

This chain uses TRBV14 with TRBJ2-7, with a weak D call TRBD2 (6 bases). The CDR3 covers 16 residues. From germline, CDR1 is SGHDN and CDR2 FVKESK. Trimming removed 0 bases from V and 3 bases from J, with 15 bases in between. CDR3 protein: CASSQDGWGGRYEQYF. CDR3 bases: TGTGCCAGCAGCCAAGATGGATGGGGAGGCCGCTACGAGCAGTACTTC.

The sample holds one count of this clone. The chain combines TRBV9 with TRBJ2-7; 9 bases are a match to TRBD1. Germline V gene sequence: CDR1 SGDLS, CDR2 YYNGEE. The trim removed 3 bases at V and 3 bases at J, leaving 1 base unmatched. The CDR3 spans 13 residues. The CDR3 loop is CASSGQGGYEQYF. The CDR3 DNA sequence: TGTGCCAGCAGCGGACAGGGGGGCTACGAGCAGTACTTC.

J is TRBJ1-3 and V is TRBV28; unclear D gene. This CDR3 is built from 11 residues. Germline lookup yields CDR1 MDHEN and CDR2 SYDVKM. V shed 4 bases and J shed 9 bases, with 7 bases lying between them. In DNA form, the CDR3 reads TGTGCCAGCAGTTCCCTCGGCACCATATATTTT. Translated, it gives CASSSLGTIYF.

This rearrangement joins TRBV20-1 to TRBJ1-4; maybe TRBD1 (6 bases). The germline V and J ends were trimmed by 4 bases and 8 bases, with 8 bases remaining between them. In germline, CDR1 is DFQATT, CDR2 SNEGSKA (reference sequence). This CDR3 has 11 residues. The DNA of the CDR3 is TGCAGTGCTAACAGGGACGAAAAACTGTTTTTT. Translated, it gives CSANRDEKLFF.

The rearrangement joins TRBV5-1 to TRBJ2-2; 10 positions agree with TRBD1. CDR3 length equals 16 residues. Trimming at V came to 1 base and at J to 7 bases, leaving 7 bases not matched to a gene. Germline CDR1 SGHRS, CDR2 YFSETQ. In nucleotides, the CDR3 is TGCGCCAGCAGCTTGACCATGGGACAGGGGAGCGGGGAGCTGTTTTTT. Residues: CASSLTMGQGSGELFF.

This clone was observed a single time. The gene calls are TRBV7-9 and TRBJ1-6; the D is unclear. V was shortened by 2 bases and J by 3 bases, with 5 bases between the two germline ends. CDR3 size: 14 residues. CDR1 SEHNR and CDR2 FQNEAQ come from the germline V gene (reference sequence). The CDR3 here is CASSLRGYNSPLHF. CDR3 in DNA: TGTGCCAGCAGCTTACGGGGCTATAATTCACCCCTCCACTTT.

The CDR3: CASTSGGRGYNEQFF. The CDR3 coding sequence is TGTGCCAGCACCTCGGGAGGGCGGGGGTACAATGAGCAGTTCTTC. The genes are TRBV5-4 and TRBJ2-1; 8 positions agree with TRBD2. The V gene end was trimmed by 6 bases and the J gene end by 4 bases; junction bases not matched to a gene: 9. Per the germline V gene, CDR1 is SGHNT and CDR2 is YYREEE (reference sequence). CDR3 size: 15 residues.

This clone has a single count. The chain employs TRBV6-1 and TRBJ1-1, with no clear D. The CDR3 is 15 amino acids. Trimming took 2 bases from V and 3 from J, leaving 13 bases between them. Looked up from germline, CDR1 is MNHNS and CDR2 is SASEGT. In nucleotides, the CDR3 is TGTGCCAGCAGTGAATCAGCGAGTTTATACACTGAAGCTTTCTTT. Translated: CASSESASLYTEAFF.